This T cell receptor (beta chain) originates from a study of CD4+ T cells in melanoma (dated by TCRdb to between 2021 and 2022). Background on the whole study: The study examined neoantigen-specific CD4+ T cells in human melanoma. General study outcomes and caveats: Neoantigen-specific CD4+ T cells in melanoma were reported to have a range of differentiation states. The report described a correlation between neoantigen-specific CD4+ T cells and the function of CD8+ T cells, macrophages and B cells.

Patients with melanoma were used as donors. CDR1 and CDR2, looked up from the germline V gene (reference sequence), are MNHEY and SMNVEV. The CDR3 goes from the cysteine to the phenylalanine over 14 residues. The retained sequence is limited to the CDR3, 42 bases, with the frame set at the first base. Trimming removed 5 bases from V and 2 bases from J; the gene matches leave 3 bases unexplained. This clone was picked up a small number of times. This receptor's antigen is unknown. Base qualities are not recorded, but no much larger clone differs from it by a single base. The receptor library was made with the immunoSEQ multiplex PCR assay. TCRdb's version of the immuneACCESS table is confined to in-frame rearrangements and falls short of the full clone set. An unresolved V gene accounts for under half of the shortfall where checked; the remainder is of unknown origin. In all, the sample holds 4,500 to 5,000 clones, and over 55% of those were seen once. Jointly, the top ten make up around 32% of the sample.

Input material: cells from a culture (not recorded whether cultured in vitro). The receptor's source is a human donor with melanoma. The sequence joins TRBV27 to TRBJ2-7; 10 of the junction bases match TRBD1. The nucleotide sequence is given as TGTGCCAGCAGTACGGACAGGGGGGCCTACGAGCAGTACTTC. It translates to CASSTDRGAYEQYF.